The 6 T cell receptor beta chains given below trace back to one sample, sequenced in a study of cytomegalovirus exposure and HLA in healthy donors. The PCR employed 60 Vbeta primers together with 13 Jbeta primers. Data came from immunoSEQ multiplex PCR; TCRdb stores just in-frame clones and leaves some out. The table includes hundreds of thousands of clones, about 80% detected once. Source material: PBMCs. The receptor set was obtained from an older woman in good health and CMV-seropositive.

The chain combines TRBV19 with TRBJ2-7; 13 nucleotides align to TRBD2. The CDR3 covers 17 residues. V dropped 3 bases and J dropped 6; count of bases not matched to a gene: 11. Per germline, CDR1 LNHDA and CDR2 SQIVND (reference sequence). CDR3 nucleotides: TGTGCCAGTAGTATTCGACTAGCGGGAGGATTAGGAAGCGAGCAGTACTTC. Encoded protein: CASSIRLAGGLGSEQYF.

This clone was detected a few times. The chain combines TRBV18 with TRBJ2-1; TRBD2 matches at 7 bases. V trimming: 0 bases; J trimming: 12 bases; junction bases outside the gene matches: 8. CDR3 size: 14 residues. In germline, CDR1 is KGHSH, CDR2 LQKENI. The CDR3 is CASSPPTRERAQFF. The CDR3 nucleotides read TGTGCCAGCTCACCACCGACGCGGGAGAGGGCGCAGTTCTTC.

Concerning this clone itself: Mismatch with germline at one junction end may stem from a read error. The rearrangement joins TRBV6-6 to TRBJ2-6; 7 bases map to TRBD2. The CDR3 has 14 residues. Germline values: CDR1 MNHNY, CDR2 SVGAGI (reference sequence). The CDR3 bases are TGTGCCAGCAGTTACTCGGGAGGGGCTAACGGCCTGACTTTC. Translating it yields CASSYSGGANGLTF.

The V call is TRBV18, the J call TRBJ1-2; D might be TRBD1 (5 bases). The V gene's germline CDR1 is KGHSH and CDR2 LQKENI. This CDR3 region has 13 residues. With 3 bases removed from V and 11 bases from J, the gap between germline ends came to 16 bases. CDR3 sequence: CASSPGHPSYYTF. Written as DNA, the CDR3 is TGTGCCAGCTCACCGGGGCACCCCTCTTATTACACCTTC.

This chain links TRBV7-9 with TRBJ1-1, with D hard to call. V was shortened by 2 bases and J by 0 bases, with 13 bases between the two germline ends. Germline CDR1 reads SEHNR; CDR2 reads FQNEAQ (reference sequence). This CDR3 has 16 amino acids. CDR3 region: CASSLLRSGMNTEAFF. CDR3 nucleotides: TGTGCCAGCAGCTTACTAAGGTCGGGTATGAACACTGAAGCTTTCTTT. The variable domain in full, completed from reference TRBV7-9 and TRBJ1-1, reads DTGVSQNPRHKITKRGQNVTFRCDPISEHNRLYWYRQTLGQGPEFLTYFQNEAQLEKSRLLSDRFSAERPKGSFSTLEIQRTEQGDSAMYLCASSLLRSGMNTEAFFGQGTRLTVV.

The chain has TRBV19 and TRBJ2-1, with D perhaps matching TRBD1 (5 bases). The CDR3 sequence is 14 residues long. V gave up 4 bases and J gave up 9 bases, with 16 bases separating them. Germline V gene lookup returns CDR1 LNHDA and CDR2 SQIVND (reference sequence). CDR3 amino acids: CASSRPGPFAEQFF. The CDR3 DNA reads TGTGCCAGTAGTAGGCCAGGGCCTTTCGCTGAGCAGTTCTTC.